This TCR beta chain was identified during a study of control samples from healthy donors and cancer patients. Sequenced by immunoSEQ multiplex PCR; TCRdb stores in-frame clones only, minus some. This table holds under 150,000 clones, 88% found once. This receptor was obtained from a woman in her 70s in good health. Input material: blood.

The CDR3 is CASSTRYYGYTF. The CDR3 DNA sequence: TGTGCCAGCAGCACCCGCTACTATGGCTACACCTTC. V and J are TRBV21-1 and TRBJ1-2. TRBV21-1 is deemed a pseudogene. The CDR3 is made up of 12 amino acids.